One sample yielded the 23 T cell receptor beta chains listed below, sequenced in a study of shared clonotypes between healthy human individuals. Only in-frame clones appear in the TCRdb table, and some are missing; sequencing was by immunoSEQ multiplex PCR. This table holds about 510,000 clones, roughly 95% found once. Specimen: naive CD4+ T cells sorted from blood. Specified subset: CD45RA+ positively selected. The source of these receptors is a woman aged 30 to 39 in good health.

This clone was counted once. CDR3: CASSSLAGGYNEQFF. CDR3 DNA sequence: TGTGCCAGCAGCTCTCTAGCGGGAGGTTACAATGAGCAGTTCTTC. The genes are TRBV6-5 and TRBJ2-1, with 11 nucleotides matching TRBD2. Germline-derived CDR1 and CDR2 are MNHEY and SVGAGI. V dropped 6 bases and J dropped 4; count of bases not matched to a gene: 5. The CDR3 runs 15 residues.

Only a few counts were recorded for this clone. This chain uses TRBV30 with TRBJ1-1; TRBD1 aligns across 9 bases. J lost 1 base, V lost 7 bases, and 1 base had no gene match. The CDR3 runs 12 residues. CDR1 and CDR2 (germline): GTSNPN, SVGIG (reference sequence). DNA of the CDR3: TGTGCCTCGGGACAGGGGAACACTGAAGCTTTCTTT. It specifies CASGQGNTEAFF. Variable domain in full (rest from reference TRBV30 and TRBJ1-1): SQTIHQWPATLVQPVGSPLSLECTVEGTSNPNLYWYRQAAGRGLQLLFYSVGIGQISSEVPQNLSASRPQDRQFILSSKKLLLSDSGFYLCASGQGNTEAFFGQGTRLTVV.

The gene calls are TRBV19 and TRBJ1-5, with 7 positions matching TRBD1. CDR3 length equals 15 residues. CDR1 and CDR2 from the germline V gene are LNHDA and SQIVND (reference sequence). The V segment lost 5 bases and the J segment 3 bases; nucleotides outside the gene matches: 7. CDR3 nucleotides: TGTGCCAGTAGTGCACTAGACAGGGACAATCAGCCCCAGCATTTT. As protein: CASSALDRDNQPQHF.

V is TRBV4-1 and J is TRBJ2-7, with TRBD1 identical over 11 bases. The CDR3 extends over 14 amino acids. With 5 bases clipped from V and 4 bases from J, the junction kept 4 bases outside the gene matches. Germline V lookup: CDR1 MGHRA, CDR2 YSYEKL. In nucleotides, the CDR3 is TGCGCCAGCAGCGACCGGGACAGGGGGTACGAGCAGTACTTC. Residues: CASSDRDRGYEQYF.

The CDR3 protein is CASSLWDRTDTQYF. For the CDR3, the DNA is TGTGCCAGCAGTTTATGGGACAGGACAGATACGCAGTATTTT. The chain recombines TRBV28 with TRBJ2-3; 7 nucleotides align to TRBD1. From germline, CDR1 is MDHEN and CDR2 SYDVKM. V shed 0 bases and J 3 bases; nucleotides not matched to a gene: 0. The CDR3 length is 14 residues. The full variable domain, in which reference TRBV28 and TRBJ2-3 provide the parts outside the CDR3, is DVKVTQSSRYLVKRTGEKVFLECVQDMDHENMFWYRQDPGLGLRLIYFSYDVKMKEKGDIPEGYSVSREKKERFSLILESASTNQTSMYLCASSLWDRTDTQYFGPGTRLTVL.

The V call is TRBV7-6, the J call TRBJ1-3, with D unclear. Per the germline V gene, CDR1 is SGHVS and CDR2 is FNYEAQ. Trimming removed 6 bases from V and 1 base from J, with 7 bases in between. The CDR3 has 13 residues. The CDR3 region is CASRELSGNTIYF. In DNA, the CDR3 is TGTGCCAGCAGGGAGTTGTCTGGAAACACCATATATTTT. Based on the CDR3 plus reference TRBV7-6 and TRBJ1-3, the full variable domain is GAGVSQSPRYKVTKRGQDVALRCDPISGHVSLYWYRQALGQGPEFLTYFNYEAQQDKSGLPNDRFSAERPEGSISTLTIQRTEQRDSAMYRCASRELSGNTIYFGEGSWLTVV.

V is TRBV18 and J is TRBJ1-5; TRBD1 is a possible D gene (5 bases). This CDR3 comprises 14 residues. Trimming left V 2 bases short and J 4 bases short, with 9 bases between. Germline assignment: CDR1 KGHSH and CDR2 LQKENI. DNA of the CDR3: TGTGCCAGCTCACCAGGGGGTTTGAATCAGCCCCAGCATTTT. Translated, it gives CASSPGGLNQPQHF. Combining the CDR3 with reference TRBV18 and TRBJ1-5 gives the whole variable domain NAGVMQNPRHLVRRRGQEARLRCSPMKGHSHVYWYRQLPEEGLKFMVYLQKENIIDESGMPKERFSAEFPKEGPSILRIQQVVRGDSAAYFCASSPGGLNQPQHFGDGTRLSIL.

The sample holds one count of this clone. At one end the junction does not follow the germline gene, possibly because of a read error. The chain employs TRBV29-1 and TRBJ2-1; 7 bases match TRBD1. CDR3 size: 13 residues. Germline V lookup: CDR1 SQVTM, CDR2 ANQGSEA. CDR3 residues: CSVAGQALNQQFF. The CDR3 nucleotides read TGCAGCGTTGCAGGACAGGCCCTCAATCAGCAGTTCTTC.

The rearrangement uses TRBV28 and TRBJ1-1; D unresolved. Germline CDR1 is MDHEN and CDR2 is SYDVKM. This CDR3 has 13 residues. Between the trimmed V and J ends, which lost 5 bases and 2 bases, there was a span of 9 bases. The CDR3 region is CASSIQPNTEAFF. Written as DNA, the CDR3 is TGTGCCAGCAGTATACAGCCTAACACTGAAGCTTTCTTT.

The rearrangement uses TRBV11-2 and TRBJ2-1; 7 bases line up with TRBD2. The V and J ends lost 3 bases and 7 bases, in that order; junction bases with no gene match: 9. CDR1 is SGHAT and CDR2 is FQNNGV in the germline V gene. The CDR3 sequence is 15 residues long. The CDR3 region has the DNA TGTGCCAGCAGCTTTACGGCAGGGAGGGATAATGAGCAGTTCTTC. Protein: CASSFTAGRDNEQFF.

The J gene is TRBJ2-5, the V gene TRBV30; TRBD2 matches at 13 bases. With the DNA end fitting TRBJ2-7 better, the J assignment may be wrong. Germline V gene lookup returns CDR1 GTSNPN and CDR2 SVGIG (reference sequence). The CDR3 covers 15 residues. The CDR3 DNA sequence: TGTGCCTGGAGGGCGGGACTAGCGGGATTATACGAGCAGTACTTC. It yields the protein CAWRAGLAGLYEQYF.

Note on this clone: This sample includes further DNA sequences coding for the same CDR3. The genes are TRBV5-1 and TRBJ1-5; D gene ambiguous. CDR1 and CDR2 from the germline V gene are SGHRS and YFSETQ. Trimming left V 0 bases short and J 0 bases short, with 7 bases between. This CDR3 comprises 15 residues. DNA for the CDR3: TGCGCCAGCAGCTTGGCCGGGGTTAGCAATCAGCCCCAGCATTTT. Translated: CASSLAGVSNQPQHF.

This clone occurred a few times. The genes are TRBV28 and TRBJ1-5, with 8 positions matching TRBD1. The V gene's germline CDR1 is MDHEN and CDR2 SYDVKM. The CDR3 is 16 residues long. Trimming cost V 8 bases and J 1 base; bases outside gene matches: 10. CDR3 nucleotide sequence: TGTGCCAGCGGGGCAGGGGGCATCATCAGCAATCAGCCCCAGCATTTT. Its protein is CASGAGGIISNQPQHF.

The chain combines TRBV19 with TRBJ1-5; D remains unclear. This CDR3 has 13 amino acids. Per germline, CDR1 LNHDA and CDR2 SQIVND (reference sequence). V lost 3 bases and J 7 bases, leaving 10 bases between the germline ends. The CDR3 nucleotides are TGTGCCAGTAGTATTAACGGGCCCCAGCCCCAGCATTTT. It specifies CASSINGPQPQHF.

The rearrangement joins TRBV5-8 to TRBJ2-7; D perhaps matches TRBD1 (6 bases). Germline lookup yields CDR1 SGHTS and CDR2 YDEGEE. CDR3 length: 15 amino acids. Trimming stripped 1 base from V and 5 bases from J, with 16 bases between. The CDR3 loop reads CASSLIWGHLNEQYF. The CDR3 region has the DNA TGTGCCAGCAGCTTGATCTGGGGGCATTTAAACGAGCAGTACTTC.

J is TRBJ1-3 and V is TRBV5-4; D is uncertain. V lost 5 bases to trimming and J lost 0 bases, with 15 bases between them. Germline V gives CDR1 SGHNT, CDR2 YYREEE (reference sequence). This CDR3 has 16 amino acids. Here the CDR3 DNA reads TGTGCCAGCAGTTCCCCCGGAAGTCCCTCTGGAAACACCATATATTTT. The encoded protein is CASSSPGSPSGNTIYF.

The gene calls are TRBV6-1 and TRBJ2-7; 7 nucleotides match TRBD1. Germline CDR1 MNHNS, CDR2 SASEGT. The V and J ends lost 4 bases and 5 bases, in that order; junction bases with no gene match: 5. There are 13 residues in the CDR3. CDR3 protein: CASSGGGFDEQYF. Here the CDR3 DNA reads TGTGCCAGCAGTGGAGGGGGCTTTGACGAGCAGTACTTC.

The V and J genes are TRBV10-3 and TRBJ2-2, with 15 bases that match TRBD2. CDR3 length: 18 amino acids. V shed 4 bases, J shed 6 bases, and the junction held 9 bases outside the gene matches. Germline lookup yields CDR1 ENHRY and CDR2 SYGVKD. CDR3 DNA sequence: TGTGCCATCAGTGCCGGACTAGCGGGAGGGCCTATACCCGGGGAGCTGTTTTTT. It specifies CAISAGLAGGPIPGELFF.

This clone was counted once. The chain is built from TRBV18 and TRBJ1-4; perhaps TRBD1 as D (6 bases). The V gene lost 4 bases and the J gene lost 3 bases, with 9 bases spanning the gap. This CDR3 spans 14 amino acids. The germline V gene has CDR1 KGHSH and CDR2 LQKENI. The CDR3 reads CASSQGESNEKLFF. In nucleotides, the CDR3 is TGTGCCAGCTCACAGGGGGAGTCTAATGAAAAACTGTTTTTT.

The V call is TRBV11-3, the J call TRBJ2-3, with D perhaps TRBD1 or TRBD2 (5 bases each). Germline-derived CDR1 and CDR2 are SGHNT and YENEEA. The CDR3 sequence is 16 residues long. V was pared by 5 bases and J by 0 bases, with 15 bases between. The CDR3 DNA reads as TGTGCCAGCAGCCAAGGGACCGATCATAGCACAGATACGCAGTATTTT. Protein: CASSQGTDHSTDTQYF.

The chain recombines TRBV27 with TRBJ2-7; 8 nucleotides agree with TRBD1. J was trimmed by 1 base and V by 4 bases; bases with no gene match: 3. Germline V gives CDR1 MNHEY, CDR2 SMNVEV (reference sequence). The CDR3 spans 14 residues. CDR3: CASSSRQGSYEQYF. CDR3 DNA: TGTGCCAGCAGTTCGCGACAGGGGTCCTACGAGCAGTACTTC.

This clone turned up a few times. The chain uses TRBV30 and TRBJ1-5; D gene ambiguous. The germline CDR1 and CDR2 sequences are GTSNPN and SVGIG (reference sequence). V lost 3 bases and J lost 4, with 7 bases in between. The CDR3 covers 12 residues. CDR3 bases: TGTGCCTGGAGGTCGGGGAATCAGCCCCAGCATTTT. As protein: CAWRSGNQPQHF.

CDR3 nucleotide sequence: TGTGCCAGTAGTATTGGGGGTCGCGGTACCAGGCAGCCCCAGCATTTT. This translates into CASSIGGRGTRQPQHF. This chain links TRBV19 with TRBJ1-5; weak D call: TRBD1 (5 bases). This CDR3 is built from 16 residues. The germline gives CDR1 LNHDA, CDR2 SQIVND (reference sequence). Trimming pared 3 bases from V and 7 bases from J, leaving 19 bases between.